This T cell receptor (beta chain) is drawn from a study of read filtering for tumor transcriptome and immune sequencing. For the study at large: The cohort had some 16 men and 14 to 15 women aged about 40 to 90, mean roughly 65 years. R-ISS stage counts were roughly 8 for I, approximately 15 for II, 6 or 7 for III. TCR-mapped reads were about 4.05 to 10.27 million with IR-seq versus roughly 85 to 1,300 with RNA-seq. General study findings and limits: IR-seq captured clonotypes deeper and more reliably than RNA-seq.

Comments on this clonotype: Its antigen is undetermined.

The library was built from roughly 400 ng RNA with molecular barcoded adaptors for alpha/delta and beta/gamma chains. TCRdb independently ran MiXCR on the reads; one entry per CDR3 protein. The repertoire holds roughly 130,000 distinct CDR3 sequences, with 10% to 15% as singletons. The CDR3 totals 10 residues. Deletions cut 8 bases from V and 4 bases from J, with 5 bases between. Germline values: CDR1 MNHNS, CDR2 SASEGT. The TCR comes from a donor at least 40 years old with multiple myeloma. The sequencing input was a population of CD138-negative cells sorted from bone marrow. The rearrangement uses TRBV6-1 and TRBJ1-1; D unclear. Written as DNA, the CDR3 is TGTGCCAGCGGGCGCACTGAAGCTTTCTTT. Translated: CASGRTEAFF.